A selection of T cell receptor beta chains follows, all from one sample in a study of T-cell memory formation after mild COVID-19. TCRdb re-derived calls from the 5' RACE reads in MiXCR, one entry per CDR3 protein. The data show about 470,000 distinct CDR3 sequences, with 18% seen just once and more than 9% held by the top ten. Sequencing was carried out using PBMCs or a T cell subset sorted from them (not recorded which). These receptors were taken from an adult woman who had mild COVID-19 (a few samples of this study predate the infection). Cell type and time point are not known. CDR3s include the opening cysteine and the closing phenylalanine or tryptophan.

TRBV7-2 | CASSLAAAVSNTGDLFF
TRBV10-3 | CAIRQGNTEAFF
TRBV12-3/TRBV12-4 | CASKPGQGAGELFF
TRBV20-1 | CSASNPGGMLDTQYF
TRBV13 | CASSLVGGASVSEQFF
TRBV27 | CASSLIGTSGDTQYF
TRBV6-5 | CASIPGVFTEAFF
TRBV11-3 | CASSLGRGYQDEQFF
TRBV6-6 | CASSYRGQVDQPQHF
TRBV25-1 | CASTKDREGANTQYF
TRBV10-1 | CASIRADTQYF
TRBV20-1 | CSAREPSGLGQYF
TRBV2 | CVSEPSWSSYNEQFF
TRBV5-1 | CASTDTAGTDTQYF
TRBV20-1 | CACSAGGLVDEQFF
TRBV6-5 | CASSYSTEFNQPQHF
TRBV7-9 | CASSPLAGVTEQFF
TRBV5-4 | CASSWYLARETQYF
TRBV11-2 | CASSISGGLHNEQFF
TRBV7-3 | CASSPIAGGRTDTQYF
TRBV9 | CASKPGATHTEAFF
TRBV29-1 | CSVSEGVGLIF
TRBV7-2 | CASSLGGPGATFF
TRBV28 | CASSPVVAKNNEQFF
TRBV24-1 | CATRETGGEDTQYF
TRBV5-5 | CASSRFGSSGALKETQYF
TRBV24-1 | CATSDVRNTEAFF
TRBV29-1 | CSVRTGGRHYEQYF
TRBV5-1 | CASSLEDYSNTGELFF
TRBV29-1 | CSVGPGKGNEQFF
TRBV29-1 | CSVERGLAEISTDTQYF
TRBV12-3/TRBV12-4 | CASSFWQGSSGNTIYF
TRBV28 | CATGGLGTEAFF
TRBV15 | CATSRKQETYEQYF
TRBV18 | CASSPMAVGELFF
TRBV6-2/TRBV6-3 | CASKAGVNHEQYF
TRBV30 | CAWSIPGANYGYTF
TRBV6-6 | CASSYLGQGHEQYF
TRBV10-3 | CAIREIVGSPEAFF
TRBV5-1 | CASSSQDTQYF
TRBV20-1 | CSAMVTGGYGYTF
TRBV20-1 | CSARDPSLAGGTGELFF
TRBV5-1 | CASSLRVSTGELFF
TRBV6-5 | CASSYGLGVLAGASYNEQFF
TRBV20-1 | CSARDQSDYEQYF
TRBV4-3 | CASSQVWGRNSYEQYF
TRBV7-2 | CASSLPPTGGMNTEAFF
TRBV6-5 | CASSYSTGRDIQYF
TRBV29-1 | CSVRDPGANVLTF
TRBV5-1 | CASSFAGGPRNEQFF